This T cell receptor beta chain derives from a study of patients and donors after allogeneic stem cell transplantation (dated by TCRdb to the early 2020s). The germline ends are 22 bases apart after V is trimmed by 4 bases and J by 7 bases. There are 16 amino acids in the CDR3, from cysteine to phenylalanine inclusive. The DNA shown is the 48-base CDR3, in frame from base 1. CDR1 MDHEN and CDR2 SYDVKM were looked up in the germline V gene. Libraries came from RT-PCR. Data came from a NextSeq 550. Using fastp at Q25 and MiXCR, TCRdb reprocessed the public reads and kept productive beta chains. Entries that share a CDR3 protein sequence are merged under the most common genes and DNA. Present in this sample are roughly 190,000 distinct CDR3 sequences, 41% of which were seen just once. The leading ten clones occupy 30% to 35% of the sample. Details on this clonotype: Its antigen specificity is not known. Base quality data are lacking; no much larger clone is found one base away.

Sequencing was performed on blood, either unsorted or a sorted T cell fraction (not recorded which). The clonotype was recovered from a human donor who was either an allogeneic HSCT recipient or a stem cell or donor lymphocyte infusion donor (not recorded which). It is not recorded whose cells these are; they may come from a transplant donor. The sequence links TRBV28 to TRBJ1-1; TRBD1 is a weak D gene call, 5 bases matching. The bases read TGTGCCAGCAGTTATCCCGGGACGGCTCAAGTTGATGAAGCTTTCTTT. This translates into CASSYPGTAQVDEAFF.